This T cell receptor beta chain was found in a study of Ad26.COV2.S vaccination and SARS-CoV-2 variants. At the level of the study: The donor participated in the COV1001 trial, in its Ad26.COV2.S arm. General study findings and limits: Overall T cell responses may have been underestimated by the analyses of TCR breadth and depth. Substantial breadth was reportedly displayed by spike-specific CD8+ and CD4+ T cell responses after vaccination.

TCRdb keeps only in-frame clones here, not all; method: immunoSEQ multiplex PCR. The sample lists a few hundred thousand clones, roughly 90% occurring once. The treatment was: around 19 received Ad26.COV2.S at low or high dose, single or two shots; about 5 received placebo; per-sample allocation not given. Day 63 after the first vaccine or placebo injection was the time point for sampling. The CDR3 has 15 amino acids. Germline V gives CDR1 ENHRY, CDR2 SYGVKD. V was clipped by 6 bases and J by 3 bases, with 15 bases between them. Regarding this clone: The antigen is unknown.

This TCR was sampled from a person aged 18 to 65 who received the Ad26.COV2.S COVID-19 vaccine or a placebo. The chain links TRBV10-3 to TRBJ2-1; maybe TRBD1 (5 bases). The sequencing here drew on peripheral blood, taken in a trial of Ad26.COV2.S vaccine versus placebo. The CDR3 DNA reads as TGTGCCATCAGCCTGACAGAACCTAGCTACAATGAGCAGTTCTTC. It translates to CAISLTEPSYNEQFF.